These T cell receptor beta chains were read from a single sample in a study of blood T cell repertoires in COVID-19. Libraries were prepared by immunoSEQ multiplex PCR; TCRdb keeps only in-frame clonotypes and omits some of them. The data contain a few hundred thousand clones, around 90% of them singletons. Sequenced: peripheral blood. These receptors all come from a middle-aged woman with COVID-19, enrolled during active disease. The CDR3 runs from the conserved cysteine through the conserved F or W. Each record gives: D gene, J gene, clone size, V gene, CDR3 DNA, CDR3 protein. A D gene is named only where the DNA matches it firmly. Rows may omit the clone size; those that give it use once, few, many or a size class.

d_gene: -
j_gene: TRBJ1-1
abundance: -
v_gene: TRBV7-2
CDR3nt: TGTGCCAGCAGCCCTGGAGGGTTGTCCAAGTGGGCAGCTAATCCAGCTTTCTTT
CDR3aa: CASSPGGLSKWAANPAFF

d_gene: TRBD1
j_gene: TRBJ2-7
abundance: -
v_gene: TRBV2
CDR3nt: TGTGCCAGCACAGGGGGAATTTCCTACGAGCAGTACTTC
CDR3aa: CASTGGISYEQYF

d_gene: -
j_gene: TRBJ2-1
abundance: -
v_gene: TRBV11-2
CDR3nt: TGTGCCAGCAGCTTACAGCAGGGGAGGGTAGGGAATGAGCAGTTCTTC
CDR3aa: CASSLQQGRVGNEQFF

d_gene: -
j_gene: TRBJ2-3
abundance: -
v_gene: TRBV19
CDR3nt: TGTGCCAGTAGTATCCGGCCCGGGTGGGGCCCAGATACGCAGTATTTT
CDR3aa: CASSIRPGWGPDTQYF

d_gene: -
j_gene: TRBJ2-1
abundance: -
v_gene: TRBV29-1
CDR3nt: TGCAGCGCTGGGGGCGCCGACAATGAGCAGTTCTTC
CDR3aa: CSAGGADNEQFF

d_gene: -
j_gene: TRBJ2-7
abundance: -
v_gene: TRBV28
CDR3nt: TGTGCCAGCAGCAGCAGGCAGGGGTACTCCTACGAGCAGTACTTC
CDR3aa: CASSSRQGYSYEQYF

d_gene: -
j_gene: TRBJ2-3
abundance: -
v_gene: TRBV9
CDR3nt: TGTGCCAGCAGCGCGGGCCCCCGGGGGACTAGCACAGATACGCAGTATTTT
CDR3aa: CASSAGPRGTSTDTQYF

d_gene: TRBD2
j_gene: TRBJ2-3
abundance: few
v_gene: TRBV10-2
CDR3nt: TGCGCCAGCAGTGAGGCGAGTAGCGGGAGAGGTGATACGCAGTATTTT
CDR3aa: CASSEASSGRGDTQYF

d_gene: -
j_gene: TRBJ1-1
abundance: once
v_gene: TRBV9
CDR3nt: TGTGCCAGCAGCGTAGGGTTGTCGGTGAACACTGAAGCTTTCTTT
CDR3aa: CASSVGLSVNTEAFF

d_gene: -
j_gene: TRBJ2-3
abundance: -
v_gene: TRBV6-5
CDR3nt: TGTGCCAGCAGTCCGACAGGAGTCACAGATACGCAGTATTTT
CDR3aa: CASSPTGVTDTQYF

d_gene: TRBD2
j_gene: TRBJ2-3
abundance: -
v_gene: TRBV3-1/TRBV3-2
CDR3nt: TGTGCCAGCAGCCAAGTGGGTAGCGGGGGGCTCACAGATACGCAGTATTTT
CDR3aa: CASSQVGSGGLTDTQYF

d_gene: TRBD2
j_gene: TRBJ2-3
abundance: -
v_gene: TRBV25-1
CDR3nt: TGTGCCAGCAGTGACCCACCTTGGCGGGGGGGCCCAGATACGCAGTATTTT
CDR3aa: CASSDPPWRGGPDTQYF

d_gene: TRBD2
j_gene: TRBJ2-1
abundance: -
v_gene: TRBV7-2
CDR3nt: TGTGCCAGCAGCTCCCGACTAGGCGGGAGTTCCTACAATGAGCAGTTCTTC
CDR3aa: CASSSRLGGSSYNEQFF